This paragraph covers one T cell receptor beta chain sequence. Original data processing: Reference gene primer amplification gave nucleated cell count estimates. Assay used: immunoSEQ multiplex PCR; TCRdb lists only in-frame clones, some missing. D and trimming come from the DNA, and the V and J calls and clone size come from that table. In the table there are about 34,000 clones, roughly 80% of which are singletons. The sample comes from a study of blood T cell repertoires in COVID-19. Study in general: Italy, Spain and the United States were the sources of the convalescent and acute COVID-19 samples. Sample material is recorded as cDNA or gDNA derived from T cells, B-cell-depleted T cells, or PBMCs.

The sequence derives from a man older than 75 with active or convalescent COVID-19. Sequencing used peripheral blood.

CDR3 sequence reads: CASSYSSEGNIQYF. In DNA, the CDR3 is TGTGCCAGCAGTTATTCCAGCGAGGGTAACATTCAGTACTTC. The chain joins TRBV6-6 to TRBJ2-4; a weak D match, TRBD2 (5 bases). The V gene lost 3 bases and the J gene lost 7 bases, with 13 bases spanning the gap. The CDR3 is 14 amino acids. From germline, CDR1 is MNHNY and CDR2 SVGAGI (reference sequence).